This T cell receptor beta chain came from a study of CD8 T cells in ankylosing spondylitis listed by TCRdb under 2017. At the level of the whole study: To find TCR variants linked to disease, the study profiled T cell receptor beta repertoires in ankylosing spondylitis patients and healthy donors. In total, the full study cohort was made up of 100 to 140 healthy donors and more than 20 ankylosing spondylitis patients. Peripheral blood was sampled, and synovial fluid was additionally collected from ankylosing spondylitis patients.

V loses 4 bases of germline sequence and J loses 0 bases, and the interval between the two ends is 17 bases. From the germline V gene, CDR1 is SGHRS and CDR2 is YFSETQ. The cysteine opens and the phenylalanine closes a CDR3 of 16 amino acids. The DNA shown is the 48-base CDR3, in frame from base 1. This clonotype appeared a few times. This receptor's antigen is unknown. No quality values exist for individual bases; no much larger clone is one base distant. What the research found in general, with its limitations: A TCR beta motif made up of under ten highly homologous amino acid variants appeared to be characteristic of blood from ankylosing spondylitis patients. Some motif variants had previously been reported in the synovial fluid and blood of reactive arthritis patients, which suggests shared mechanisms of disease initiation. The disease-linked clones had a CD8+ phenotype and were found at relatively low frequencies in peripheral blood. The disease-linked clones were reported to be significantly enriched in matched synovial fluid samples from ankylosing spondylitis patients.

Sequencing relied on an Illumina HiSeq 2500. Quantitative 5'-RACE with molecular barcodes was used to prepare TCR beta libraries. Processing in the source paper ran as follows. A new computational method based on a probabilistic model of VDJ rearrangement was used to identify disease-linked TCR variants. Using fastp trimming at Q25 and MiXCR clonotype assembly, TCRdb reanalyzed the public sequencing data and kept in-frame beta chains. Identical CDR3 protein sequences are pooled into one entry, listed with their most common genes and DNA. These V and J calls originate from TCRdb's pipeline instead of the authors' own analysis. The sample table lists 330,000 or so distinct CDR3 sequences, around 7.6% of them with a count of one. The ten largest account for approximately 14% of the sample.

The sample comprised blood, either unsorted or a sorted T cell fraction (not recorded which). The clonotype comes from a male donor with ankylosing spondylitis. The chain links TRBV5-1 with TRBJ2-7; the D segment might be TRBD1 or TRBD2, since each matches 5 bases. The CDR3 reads CASSLFSGTNSYEQYF. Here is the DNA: TGCGCCAGCAGCCTTTTTTCCGGGACGAACTCCTACGAGCAGTACTTC.